This TCR beta chain was sequenced for a study of T cell responses to AZD1222 COVID-19 vaccine. A word on this clone: Its antigen is not known.

Generated by immunoSEQ multiplex PCR, the TCRdb table keeps only in-frame clones and is missing some. The repertoire has about 140,000 clones, approximately 93% of them found once; the top ten carry less than 0.95%. Study-level results: Among AZD1222 vaccinees, only 5 to 7 were seropositive at baseline. Samples come after the peak T cell response, not at day 14. Unmutated variant regions reportedly attract nearly half of all spike-specific TCRs.

The CDR3 is made up of 15 amino acids. The sequenced sample was peripheral blood, obtained on day 0 of MenACWY control vaccination. This chain links TRBV21-1 with TRBJ2-7; the table's D call, TRBD1, was not checked against the DNA. TRBV21-1 is classified as a pseudogene. This receptor was obtained from an adult in good health. The CDR3 is CASSWKINQGHEQYF. CDR3 nucleotide sequence: TGTGCCAGCAGCTGGAAAATAAACCAGGGCCACGAGCAGTACTTC.